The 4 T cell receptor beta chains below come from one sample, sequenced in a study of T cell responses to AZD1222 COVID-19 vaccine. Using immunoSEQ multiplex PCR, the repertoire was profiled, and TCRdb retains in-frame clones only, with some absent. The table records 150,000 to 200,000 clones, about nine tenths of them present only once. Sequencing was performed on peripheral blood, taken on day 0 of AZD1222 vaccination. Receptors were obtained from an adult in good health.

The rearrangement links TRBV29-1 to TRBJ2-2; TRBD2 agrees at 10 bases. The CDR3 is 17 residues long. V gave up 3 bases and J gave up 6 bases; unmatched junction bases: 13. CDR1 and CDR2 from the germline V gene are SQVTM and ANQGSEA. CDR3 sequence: CSVEGPSGLAGAGELFF. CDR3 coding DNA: TGCAGCGTTGAGGGTCCCTCGGGGCTAGCGGGGGCCGGGGAGCTGTTTTTT.

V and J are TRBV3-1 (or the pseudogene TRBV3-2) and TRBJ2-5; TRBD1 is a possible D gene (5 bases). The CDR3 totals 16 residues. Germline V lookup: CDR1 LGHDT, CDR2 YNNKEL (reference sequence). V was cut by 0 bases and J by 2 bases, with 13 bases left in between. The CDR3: CASSQDTGFTQETQYF. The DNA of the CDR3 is TGTGCCAGCAGCCAAGATACAGGTTTTACACAAGAGACCCAGTACTTC.

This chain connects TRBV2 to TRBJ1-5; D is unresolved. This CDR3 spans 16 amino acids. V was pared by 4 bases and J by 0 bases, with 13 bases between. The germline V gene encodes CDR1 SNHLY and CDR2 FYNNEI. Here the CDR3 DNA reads TGTGCCAGCAGTGTATCGGCAGGAGCTAGCAATCAGCCCCAGCATTTT. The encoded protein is CASSVSAGASNQPQHF.

The CDR3 protein is CASSLRWGLAGAQETQYF. The CDR3 nucleotides read TGTGCCAGCAGCTTAAGATGGGGACTAGCGGGGGCACAAGAGACCCAGTACTTC. The chain uses TRBV7-6 and TRBJ2-5, with 14 bases that match TRBD2. The CDR3 length is 18 residues. J gave up 2 bases and V 2 bases, and 7 bases lay outside the gene matches. Looked up from germline, CDR1 is SGHVS and CDR2 is FNYEAQ.